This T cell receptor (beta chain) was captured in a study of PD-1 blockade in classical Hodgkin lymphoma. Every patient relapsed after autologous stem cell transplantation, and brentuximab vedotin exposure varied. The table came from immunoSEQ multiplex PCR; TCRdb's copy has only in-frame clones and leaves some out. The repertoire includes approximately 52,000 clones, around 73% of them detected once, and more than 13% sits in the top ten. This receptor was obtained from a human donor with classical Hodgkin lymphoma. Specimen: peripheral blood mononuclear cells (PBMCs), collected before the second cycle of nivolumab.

The CDR3 reads CAWSLAGGDGYTF. DNA of the CDR3: TGTGCCTGGAGTCTGGCAGGGGGCGATGGCTACACCTTC. The gene calls are TRBV30 and TRBJ1-2; TRBD1 aligns across 8 bases. The CDR3 is made up of 13 amino acids. The V gene's germline CDR1 is GTSNPN and CDR2 SVGIG (reference sequence). The ends lost 2 bases at V and 6 bases at J; junction bases unmatched: 5.